This T cell receptor (beta chain) was retrieved from a study of cytotoxic CD8 clonotypes in ibrutinib-treated CLL. Study-wide points: Clonality increased at ibrutinib response and stayed stable in sustained remission. At progression, however, it fell back toward baseline.

Profiled with immunoSEQ multiplex PCR; TCRdb holds only in-frame clones, not every one. The table shows approximately 210,000 clones, with about two thirds occurring only once. CDR3 size: 15 residues. Germline CDR1 LGHNA, CDR2 YSLEER. V shed 0 bases and J 6 bases; nucleotides not matched to a gene: 7. This clone was detected only once. The antigen is unknown. The chain joins TRBV4-3 to TRBJ2-5; TRBD1 matches 7 bases. The TCR was taken from a human donor with chronic lymphocytic leukemia. Sequencing used PBMCs, obtained after 24 months of ibrutinib treatment. This CDR3 reads CASSQDTAGGKTQYF. CDR3 DNA: TGCGCCAGCAGCCAAGATACGGCAGGGGGTAAGACCCAGTACTTC.